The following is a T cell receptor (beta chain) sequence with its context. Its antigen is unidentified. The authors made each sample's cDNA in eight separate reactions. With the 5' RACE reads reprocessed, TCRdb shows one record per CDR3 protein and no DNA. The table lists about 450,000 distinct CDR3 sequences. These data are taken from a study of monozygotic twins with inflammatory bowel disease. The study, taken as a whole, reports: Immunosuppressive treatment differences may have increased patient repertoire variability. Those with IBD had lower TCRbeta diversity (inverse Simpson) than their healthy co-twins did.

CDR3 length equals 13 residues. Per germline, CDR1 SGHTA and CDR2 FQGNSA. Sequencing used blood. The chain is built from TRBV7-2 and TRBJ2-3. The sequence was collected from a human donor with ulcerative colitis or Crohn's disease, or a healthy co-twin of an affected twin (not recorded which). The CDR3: CASSRSYTDTQYF.